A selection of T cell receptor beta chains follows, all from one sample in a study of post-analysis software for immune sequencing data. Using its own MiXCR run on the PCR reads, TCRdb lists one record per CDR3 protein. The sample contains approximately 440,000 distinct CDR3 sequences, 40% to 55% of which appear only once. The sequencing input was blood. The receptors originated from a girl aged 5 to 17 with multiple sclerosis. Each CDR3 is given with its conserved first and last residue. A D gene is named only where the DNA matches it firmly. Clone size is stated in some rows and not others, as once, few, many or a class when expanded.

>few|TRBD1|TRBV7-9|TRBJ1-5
CASSLQTGGVNQPQHF
TGTGCCAGCAGCTTACAGACAGGGGGCGTCAATCAGCCCCAGCATTTT
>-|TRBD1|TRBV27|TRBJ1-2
CASSGWDRFNYGYTF
TGTGCCAGCAGTGGGTGGGACAGATTTAACTATGGCTACACCTTC
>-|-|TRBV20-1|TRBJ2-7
CSARVDAYNEQYF
TGCAGTGCTAGGGTTGACGCCTACAATGAGCAGTACTTC
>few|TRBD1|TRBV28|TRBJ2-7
CASTPASGTENYEQYF
TGTGCCAGCACCCCCGCGTCCGGGACAGAAAACTACGAGCAGTACTTC
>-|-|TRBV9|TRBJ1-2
CASSARANYGYTF
TGTGCCAGCAGCGCCAGGGCTAACTATGGCTACACCTTC
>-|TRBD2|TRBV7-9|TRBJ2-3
CASSSGLAEGDTQYF
TGTGCCAGCAGCTCGGGACTAGCGGAGGGGGATACGCAGTATTTT
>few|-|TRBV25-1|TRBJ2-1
CASRGPSSASSYNEQFF
TGTGCCAGCAGAGGCCCCTCAAGCGCCAGCTCCTACAATGAGCAGTTCTTC
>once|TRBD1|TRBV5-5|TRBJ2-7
CASSLGRGLIFEQYF
TGTGCCAGCAGCTTGGGCAGGGGGCTGATTTTCGAGCAGTACTTC
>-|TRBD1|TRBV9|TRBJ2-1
CASSVAGTEYNEQFF
TGTGCCAGCAGCGTAGCTGGGACAGAGTACAATGAGCAGTTCTTC
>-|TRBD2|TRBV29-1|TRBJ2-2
CSVGGGLVRTGELFF
TGCAGCGTCGGCGGGGGTCTAGTTCGCACCGGGGAGCTGTTTTTT
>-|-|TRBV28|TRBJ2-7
CASSSPGGRNEQYF
TGTGCCAGCAGTTCCCCCGGGGGTCGGAACGAGCAGTACTTC
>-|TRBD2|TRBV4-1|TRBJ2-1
CASSQVAGYNEQFF
TGCGCCAGCAGCCAAGTAGCGGGATACAATGAGCAGTTCTTC
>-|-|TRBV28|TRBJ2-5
CASRRRLQETQYF
TGTGCCAGCAGGCGGAGATTACAAGAGACCCAGTACTTC
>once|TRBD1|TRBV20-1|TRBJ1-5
CSARDVQGAKGQPQHF
TGCAGTGCTAGAGATGTCCAGGGGGCGAAAGGGCAGCCCCAGCATTTT
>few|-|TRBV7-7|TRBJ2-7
CATPVARLAFRLENYEQYF
TGTGCTACCCCGGTAGCGCGGCTAGCGTTCCGGCTGGAGAACTACGAGCAGTACTTC
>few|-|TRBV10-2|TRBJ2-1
CASSQGLLYNEQFF
TGCGCCAGCAGCCAGGGACTTCTTTACAATGAGCAGTTCTTC
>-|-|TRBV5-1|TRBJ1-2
CASTQSAGSNYGYTF
TGCGCCAGCACCCAGAGCGCAGGGTCCAACTATGGCTACACCTTC
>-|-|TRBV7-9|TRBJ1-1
CASSAEGTEAFF
TGTGCCAGCAGCGCGGAAGGCACCGAAGCTTTCTTT
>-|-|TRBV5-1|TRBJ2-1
CASSWEYNEQFF
TGCGCCAGCAGCTGGGAGTACAATGAGCAGTTCTTC
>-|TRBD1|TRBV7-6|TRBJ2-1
CASSFTGTGENEQFF
TGTGCCAGCAGCTTCACCGGGACAGGGGAGAATGAGCAGTTCTTC
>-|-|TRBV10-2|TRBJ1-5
CASSEPIQPQHF
TGCGCCAGCAGTGAACCGATACAGCCCCAGCATTTT
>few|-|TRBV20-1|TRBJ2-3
CSAGGEVSDTQYF
TGCAGTGCTGGGGGAGAAGTGTCAGATACGCAGTATTTT
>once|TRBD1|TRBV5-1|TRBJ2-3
CASSLNFAGGGTDTQYF
TGCGCCAGCAGCTTGAATTTTGCAGGGGGCGGCACAGATACGCAGTATTTT
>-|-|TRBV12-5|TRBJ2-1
CASGLVGVYNEQFF
TGTGCTAGTGGTTTAGTCGGGGTCTACAATGAGCAGTTCTTC
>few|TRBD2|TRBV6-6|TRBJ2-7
CASGLAGTSYEQYF
TGTGCCAGCGGACTAGCGGGTACATCCTACGAGCAGTACTTC
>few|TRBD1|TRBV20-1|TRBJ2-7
CSALGQSSYEQYF
TGCAGTGCGCTGGGACAGTCGTCCTACGAGCAGTACTTC
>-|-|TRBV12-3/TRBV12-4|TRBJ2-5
CASAATGPSVETQYF
TGTGCCAGCGCGGCGACGGGACCGTCCGTTGAAACCCAGTACTTC
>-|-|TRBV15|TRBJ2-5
CATSRDTGGETQYF
TGTGCCACCAGCAGAGATACGGGCGGGGAGACCCAGTACTTC
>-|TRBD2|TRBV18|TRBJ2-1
CASSPLEREAPNEQFF
TGTGCCAGCTCACCACTGGAGCGGGAGGCCCCCAATGAGCAGTTCTTC
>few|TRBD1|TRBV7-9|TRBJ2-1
CASSRTGPQDEQFF
TGTGCCAGCAGCCGGACAGGTCCGCAGGATGAGCAGTTCTTC
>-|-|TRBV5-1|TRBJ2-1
CASSLEMGNEQFF
TGCGCCAGCAGCTTGGAAATGGGCAATGAGCAGTTCTTC
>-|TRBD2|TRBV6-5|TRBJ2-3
CASSTSGRGNTQYF
TGTGCCAGCAGTACTAGCGGGAGAGGAAATACGCAGTATTTT
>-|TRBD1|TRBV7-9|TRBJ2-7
CASSYSGQAYEQYF
TGTGCCAGCAGCTATTCCGGACAGGCCTACGAGCAGTACTTC
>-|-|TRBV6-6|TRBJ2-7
CASSYSGPGGGDEQYF
TGTGCCAGCAGTTACTCGGGTCCCGGTGGGGGTGACGAGCAGTACTTC
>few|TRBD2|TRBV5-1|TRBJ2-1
CASSLDGLAGYNEQFF
TGCGCCAGCAGCTTGGACGGACTAGCCGGGTACAATGAGCAGTTCTTC
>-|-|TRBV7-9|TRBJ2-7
CASSLEVRNSYEQYF
TGTGCCAGCAGCTTAGAAGTCAGAAACTCCTACGAGCAGTACTTC
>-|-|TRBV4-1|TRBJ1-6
CASSQDAGGVTPLHF
TGCGCCAGCAGCCAAGATGCCGGGGGGGTGACACCCCTCCACTTT
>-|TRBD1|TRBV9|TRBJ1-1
CASSVAGTAITEAFF
TGTGCCAGCAGCGTAGCAGGGACAGCCATCACTGAAGCTTTCTTT
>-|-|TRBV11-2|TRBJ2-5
CASSLQASETQYF
TGTGCCAGCAGCCTCCAAGCATCGGAGACCCAGTACTTC
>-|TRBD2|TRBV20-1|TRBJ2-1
CSATKTSGSRYNEQFF
TGCAGTGCTACCAAGACTAGCGGGAGTCGCTACAATGAGCAGTTCTTC
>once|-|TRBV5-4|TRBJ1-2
CASSDDRRYGYTF
TGTGCCAGCAGCGATGACAGGCGGTATGGCTACACCTTC
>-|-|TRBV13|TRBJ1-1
CASSSNWDRTLNTEAFF
TGTGCCAGCAGCTCAAATTGGGACCGTACTTTGAACACTGAAGCTTTCTTT
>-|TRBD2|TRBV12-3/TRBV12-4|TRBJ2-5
CASSSSTSPKETQYF
TGTGCCAGCAGTTCCTCGACTAGCCCAAAAGAGACCCAGTACTTC
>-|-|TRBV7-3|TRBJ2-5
CAGSIGTQETQYF
TGTGCCGGCAGCATTGGGACACAAGAGACCCAGTACTTC
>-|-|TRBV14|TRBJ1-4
CASSRLATNEKLFF
TGTGCCAGCAGCCGGCTTGCAACTAATGAAAAACTGTTTTTT
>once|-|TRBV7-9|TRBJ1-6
CASSLGGGLSSASPLHF
TGTGCCAGCAGCTTAGGGGGGGGCCTGAGCTCAGCTTCACCCCTCCACTTT